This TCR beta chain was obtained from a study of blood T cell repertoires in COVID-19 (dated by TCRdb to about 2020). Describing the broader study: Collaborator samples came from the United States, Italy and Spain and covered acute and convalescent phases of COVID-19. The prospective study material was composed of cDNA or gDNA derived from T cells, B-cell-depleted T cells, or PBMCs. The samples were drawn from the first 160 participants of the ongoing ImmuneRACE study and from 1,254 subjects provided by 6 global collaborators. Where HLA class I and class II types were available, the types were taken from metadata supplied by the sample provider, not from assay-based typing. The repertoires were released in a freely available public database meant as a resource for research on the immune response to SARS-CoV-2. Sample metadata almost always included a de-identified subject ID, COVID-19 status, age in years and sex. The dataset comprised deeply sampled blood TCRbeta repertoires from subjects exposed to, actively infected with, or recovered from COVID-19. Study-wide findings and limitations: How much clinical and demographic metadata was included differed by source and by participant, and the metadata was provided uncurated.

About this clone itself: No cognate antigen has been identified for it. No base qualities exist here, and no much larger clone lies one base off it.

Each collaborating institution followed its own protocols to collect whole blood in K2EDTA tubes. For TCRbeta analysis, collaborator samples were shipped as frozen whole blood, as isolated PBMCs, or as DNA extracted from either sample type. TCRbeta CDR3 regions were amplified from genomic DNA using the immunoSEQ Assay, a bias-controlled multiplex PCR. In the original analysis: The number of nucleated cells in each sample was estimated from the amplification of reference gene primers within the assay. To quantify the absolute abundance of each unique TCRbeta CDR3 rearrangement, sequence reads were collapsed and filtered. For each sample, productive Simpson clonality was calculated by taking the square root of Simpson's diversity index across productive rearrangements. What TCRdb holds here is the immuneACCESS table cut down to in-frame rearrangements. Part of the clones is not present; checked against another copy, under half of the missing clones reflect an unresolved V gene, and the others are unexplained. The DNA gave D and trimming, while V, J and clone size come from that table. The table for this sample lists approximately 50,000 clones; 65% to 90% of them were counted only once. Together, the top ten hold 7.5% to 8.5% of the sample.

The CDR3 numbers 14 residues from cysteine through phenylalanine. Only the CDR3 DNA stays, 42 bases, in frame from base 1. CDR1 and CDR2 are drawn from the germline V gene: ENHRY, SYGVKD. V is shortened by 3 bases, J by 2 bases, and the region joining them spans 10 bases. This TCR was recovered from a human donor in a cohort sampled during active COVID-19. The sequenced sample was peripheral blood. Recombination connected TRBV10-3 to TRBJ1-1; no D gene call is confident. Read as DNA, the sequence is TGTGCCATCAGTGACAACACATATAACACTGAAGCTTTCTTT. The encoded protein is CAISDNTYNTEAFF.